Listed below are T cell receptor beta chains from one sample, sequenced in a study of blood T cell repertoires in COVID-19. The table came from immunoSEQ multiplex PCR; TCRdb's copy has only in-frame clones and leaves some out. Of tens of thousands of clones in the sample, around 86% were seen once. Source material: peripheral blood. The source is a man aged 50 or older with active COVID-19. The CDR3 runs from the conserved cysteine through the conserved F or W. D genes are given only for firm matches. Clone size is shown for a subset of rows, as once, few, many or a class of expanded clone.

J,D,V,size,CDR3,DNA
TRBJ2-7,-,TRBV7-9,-,CASSLFSDPYEQYF,TGTGCCAGCAGCTTATTTAGCGATCCCTACGAGCAGTACTTC
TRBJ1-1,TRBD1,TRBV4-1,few,CASSLGQGNTEAFF,TGCGCCAGCAGCCTAGGACAGGGCAACACTGAAGCTTTCTTT
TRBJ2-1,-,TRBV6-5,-,CASSYSGGLSYNEQFF,TGTGCCAGCAGTTACTCGGGGGGGCTCTCCTACAATGAGCAGTTCTTC
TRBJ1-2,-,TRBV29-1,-,CSVSPAGDYGYTF,TGCAGCGTTTCCCCCGCCGGGGACTATGGCTACACCTTC
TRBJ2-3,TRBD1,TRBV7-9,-,CASSRKRQGVADTQYF,TGTGCCAGCAGCCGGAAACGACAGGGGGTGGCAGATACGCAGTATTTT
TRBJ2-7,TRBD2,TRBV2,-,CASTSRSTGGEQYF,TGTGCCAGCACCTCACGTAGTACGGGGGGAGAGCAGTACTTC
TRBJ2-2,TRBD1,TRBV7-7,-,CASSPGTGITGELFF,TGTGCTAGCAGCCCTGGGACAGGGATAACCGGGGAGCTGTTTTTT
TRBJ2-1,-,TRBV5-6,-,CASSLIRGGEQFF,TGTGCCAGCAGCTTGATAAGGGGGGGAGAGCAGTTCTTC
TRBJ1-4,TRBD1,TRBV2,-,CASSVDRGSEKLFF,TGTGCCAGCAGTGTGGACAGGGGTAGTGAAAAACTGTTTTTT
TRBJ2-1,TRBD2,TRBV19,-,CATALAGGPDEQFF,TGTGCCACCGCCCTAGCGGGAGGGCCTGATGAGCAGTTCTTC
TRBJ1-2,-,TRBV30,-,CAWSPKTAGDSYGYTF,TGTGCCTGGAGTCCGAAAACGGCCGGAGACTCCTATGGCTACACCTTC
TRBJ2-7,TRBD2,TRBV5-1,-,CASSPSGRAGEQYF,TGCGCCAGCAGCCCTAGCGGGAGGGCCGGCGAGCAGTACTTC
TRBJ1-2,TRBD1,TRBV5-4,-,CASSLDQGDYGYTF,TGTGCCAGCAGCTTGGACCAGGGGGACTATGGCTACACCTTC
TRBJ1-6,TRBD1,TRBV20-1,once,CSASGTGGEVSPLHF,TGCAGTGCTAGTGGGACAGGGGGCGAGGTTTCACCCCTCCACTTT
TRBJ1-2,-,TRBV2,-,CASSEMFGGVYGYTF,TGTGCCAGCAGTGAAATGTTCGGCGGGGTGTATGGCTACACCTTC
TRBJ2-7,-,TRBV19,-,CASSIGPGVYEQYF,TGTGCCAGCAGCATAGGACCGGGGGTCTACGAGCAGTACTTC
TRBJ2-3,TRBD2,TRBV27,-,CASSLLLAGSSTDTQYF,TGTGCCAGCAGTTTACTTCTAGCGGGGAGTAGCACAGATACGCAGTATTTT
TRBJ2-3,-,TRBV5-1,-,CASSHISTDTQYF,TGCGCCAGCAGCCACATTAGCACAGATACGCAGTATTTT
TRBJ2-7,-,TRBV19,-,CASSIQLGQGSTEQYF,TGTGCCAGTAGTATCCAGTTGGGCCAGGGGTCGACCGAGCAGTACTTC
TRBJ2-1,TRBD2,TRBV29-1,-,CSAQGSAGGGFGYNEQFF,TGCAGCGCTCAGGGTAGTGCGGGAGGAGGGTTTGGGTACAATGAGCAGTTCTTC
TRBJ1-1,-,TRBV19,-,CASTPTGMNTEAFF,TGTGCCAGTACCCCAACAGGGATGAACACTGAAGCTTTCTTT
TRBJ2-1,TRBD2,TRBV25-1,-,CASSEIRLASNEQFF,TGTGCCAGCAGTGAAATCCGACTAGCATCGAATGAGCAGTTCTTC
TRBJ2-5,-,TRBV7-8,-,CASSLGGGKETQYF,TGTGCCAGCAGCTTAGGGGGCGGTAAAGAGACCCAGTACTTC
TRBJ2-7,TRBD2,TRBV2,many,CASSPGLQVLSSYEQYF,TGTGCCAGCAGTCCGGGACTACAGGTACTCTCCTCCTACGAGCAGTACTTC
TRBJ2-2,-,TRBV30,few,CAWSVHGNSELFF,TGTGCCTGGAGTGTACATGGCAATTCGGAGCTGTTTTTT
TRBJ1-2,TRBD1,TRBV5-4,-,CASSHWTGGNLGYTF,TGTGCCAGCAGCCATTGGACAGGGGGCAATCTTGGCTACACCTTC
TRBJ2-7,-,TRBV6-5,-,CASSYRNGGPYEQYF,TGTGCCAGCAGTTACCGGAACGGGGGGCCCTACGAGCAGTACTTC
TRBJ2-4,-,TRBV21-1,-,CASSNREGIQYF,TGTGCCAGCAGCAACAGGGAGGGCATTCAGTACTTC
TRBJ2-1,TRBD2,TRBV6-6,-,CASSGLAGGRKDEQFF,TGTGCCAGCAGCGGACTAGCGGGAGGTCGGAAGGATGAGCAGTTCTTC
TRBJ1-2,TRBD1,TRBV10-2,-,CASSRTGDYGYTF,TGCGCCAGCAGTCGAACAGGGGACTATGGCTACACCTTC
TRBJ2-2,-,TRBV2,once,CASQQVVGELFF,TGTGCCAGCCAGCAGGTCGTCGGGGAGCTGTTTTTT
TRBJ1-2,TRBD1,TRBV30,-,CAWSGGQVYGYTF,TGTGCCTGGAGTGGGGGACAGGTCTATGGCTACACCTTC
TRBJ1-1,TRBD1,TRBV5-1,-,CASSLYSRGTEAFF,TGCGCCAGCAGCTTGTATTCCAGGGGGACTGAAGCTTTCTTT
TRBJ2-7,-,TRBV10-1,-,CASRTDPYEQYF,TGCGCCAGCCGAACAGACCCCTACGAGCAGTACTTC
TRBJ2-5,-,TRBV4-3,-,CASSQDHPFGDQYF,TGCGCCAGCAGCCAAGATCATCCCTTCGGGGACCAGTACTTC
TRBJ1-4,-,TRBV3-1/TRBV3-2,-,CASSQDLDEKLFF,TGTGCCAGCAGCCAAGATCTTGATGAAAAACTGTTTTTT
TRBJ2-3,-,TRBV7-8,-,CASSLYPGFTDTQYF,TGTGCCAGCAGCTTGTACCCAGGGTTCACAGATACGCAGTATTTT
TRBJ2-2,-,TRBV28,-,CASSLGGTPRGELFF,TGTGCCAGCAGTCTTGGGGGGACCCCCAGGGGGGAGCTGTTTTTT
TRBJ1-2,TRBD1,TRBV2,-,CASSEWQGAGYGYTF,TGTGCCAGCAGTGAATGGCAGGGGGCGGGTTATGGCTACACCTTC
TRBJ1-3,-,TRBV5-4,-,CASSLAGSGNTIYF,TGTGCCAGCAGCTTGGCGGGCTCTGGAAACACCATATATTTT
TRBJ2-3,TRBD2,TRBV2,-,CASGPAGSTDTQYF,TGTGCCAGCGGGCCAGCGGGGTCCACAGATACGCAGTATTTT
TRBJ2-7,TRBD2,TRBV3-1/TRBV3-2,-,CASSPGLAASYEQYF,TGTGCCAGCAGCCCGGGACTAGCGGCTTCCTACGAGCAGTACTTC
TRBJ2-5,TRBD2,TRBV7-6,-,CASSVGLAGETQYF,TGTGCCAGCAGCGTTGGACTAGCAGGAGAGACCCAGTACTTC
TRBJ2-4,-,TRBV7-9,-,CASSLVPTKNIQYF,TGTGCCAGCAGCTTAGTGCCTACCAAAAACATTCAGTACTTC
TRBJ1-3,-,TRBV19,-,CASSVSSGRRSGNTIYF,TGTGCCAGTAGTGTATCTTCAGGGAGGAGATCTGGAAACACCATATATTTT
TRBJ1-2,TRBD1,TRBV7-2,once,CASRRRSPGGLDGYTF,TGTGCCAGCAGGAGACGGTCTCCAGGGGGACTTGATGGCTACACCTTC
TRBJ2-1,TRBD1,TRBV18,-,CASSRGQGALDEQFF,TGTGCCAGCTCACGCGGACAGGGGGCGTTGGATGAGCAGTTCTTC
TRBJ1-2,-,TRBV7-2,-,CASSPQGQGYGYTF,TGTGCCAGCAGCCCCCAGGGGCAAGGCTATGGCTACACCTTC
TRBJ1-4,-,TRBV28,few,CASSPTVSNEKLFF,TGTGCCAGCAGTCCCACTGTTAGTAATGAAAAACTGTTTTTT
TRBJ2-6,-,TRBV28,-,CASTGGRAGANVLTF,TGTGCCAGCACCGGGGGAAGGGCTGGGGCCAACGTCCTGACTTTC
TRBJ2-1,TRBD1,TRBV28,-,CASSLWDRPPYNEQFF,TGTGCCAGCAGTTTATGGGACAGGCCCCCCTACAATGAGCAGTTCTTC
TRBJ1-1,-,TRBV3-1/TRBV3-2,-,CASQMGANTEAFF,TGTGCAAGCCAAATGGGGGCCAACACTGAAGCTTTCTTT
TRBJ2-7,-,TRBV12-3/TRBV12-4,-,CASSLGAETEQYF,TGTGCCAGCAGTTTAGGGGCCGAAACCGAGCAGTACTTC
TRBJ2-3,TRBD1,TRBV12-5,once,CASGIGQGRDTQYF,TGTGCTAGTGGTATCGGACAGGGCCGAGATACGCAGTATTTT